One and the same sample provided the 32 T cell receptor beta chains below, sequenced in a study of shared clonotypes between healthy human individuals. The protocol was immunoSEQ multiplex PCR, while the TCRdb copy is restricted to in-frame clones and leaves out a portion. The sample yields 1,400,000 or so clones, approximately 98.5% seen once. The sample comprised naive CD4+ T cells sorted from blood. Subset reported: CD45RA+ positively selected. The receptor source for this set is a young man in good health.

V usage is TRBV2 and J usage is TRBJ1-1; maybe TRBD1 (6 bases). V dropped 2 bases and J dropped 1 base, with 20 bases sitting between them. The CDR3 runs 18 residues. In germline, CDR1 is SNHLY, CDR2 FYNNEI. The CDR3 nucleotides are TGTGCCAGCAGTGAATACGCGGTGCTGCGGGGGCCGAACACTGAAGCTTTCTTT. Its protein product is CASSEYAVLRGPNTEAFF.

V is TRBV30 and J is TRBJ2-7; TRBD2 is a possible D gene (7 bases). Germline V lookup: CDR1 GTSNPN, CDR2 SVGIG (reference sequence). The CDR3 has 14 residues. V was trimmed by 0 bases and J by 5 bases, leaving 14 bases between them. The CDR3 here is CAWSVGGASHEQYF. CDR3 bases: TGTGCCTGGAGTGTTGGGGGGGCAAGCCACGAGCAGTACTTC.

This clone was observed a single time. The rearrangement links TRBV9 to TRBJ1-2; D ambiguous. The CDR3 spans 13 residues. Trimming removed 3 bases at V and 6 bases at J, with 12 bases between. CDR1 is SGDLS and CDR2 is YYNGEE in the germline V gene. The CDR3 sequence is CASSGVVGNGYTF. DNA of the CDR3: TGTGCCAGCAGCGGGGTGGTCGGGAATGGCTACACCTTC.

This rearrangement joins TRBV6-5 to TRBJ2-7; TRBD1 aligns across 7 bases. Trimming took 5 bases from V and 6 from J; bases not matched to a gene: 1. Germline CDR1 MNHEY, CDR2 SVGAGI. The CDR3 totals 11 residues. CDR3 coding DNA: TGTGCCAGCAGTGAGGGGGCCGAGCAGTACTTC. Its protein is CASSEGAEQYF.

CDR3 protein: CASSKGLSGRLGVRNTQYF. The CDR3 DNA follows: TGTGCCAGCAGTAAAGGTCTTAGCGGGAGGCTGGGGGTTCGAAATACGCAGTATTTT. The chain recombines TRBV28 with TRBJ2-3, with 10 bases aligning to TRBD2. The CDR3 is 19 residues long. The V gene's germline CDR1 is MDHEN and CDR2 SYDVKM. With V trimmed by 5 bases and J by 7 bases, 21 bases remained unmatched. The entire variable domain, with the rest obtained from reference TRBV28 and TRBJ2-3, is as follows: DVKVTQSSRYLVKRTGEKVFLECVQDMDHENMFWYRQDPGLGLRLIYFSYDVKMKEKGDIPEGYSVSREKKERFSLILESASTNQTSMYLCASSKGLSGRLGVRNTQYFGPGTRLTVL.

To note about this clone: Within the sample, other DNA sequences also encode this same CDR3. The CDR3 region is CASSVGASGSSYEQYF. The CDR3 DNA reads as TGTGCCAGCAGCGTAGGCGCTAGCGGGAGCTCCTACGAGCAGTACTTC. The chain combines TRBV9 with TRBJ2-7, with 10 bases lining up with TRBD2. The CDR3 has 16 residues. Germline V gene lookup returns CDR1 SGDLS and CDR2 YYNGEE. After removal of 0 bases from V and 0 bases from J, the junction contained 3 bases not matched to a gene. The variable domain in full, completed from reference TRBV9 and TRBJ2-7, reads DSGVTQTPKHLITATGQRVTLRCSPRSGDLSVYWYQQSLDQGLQFLIQYYNGEERAKGNILERFSAQQFPDLHSELNLSSLELGDSALYFCASSVGASGSSYEQYFGPGTRLTVT.

On this clone itself: This same CDR3 is encoded by further DNA sequences in the sample. V gene TRBV28 combines with J gene TRBJ2-7, with 10 bases lining up with TRBD2. CDR3 length: 14 amino acids. CDR1 and CDR2 from the germline V gene are MDHEN and SYDVKM. V lost 4 bases, J lost 3 bases, and 3 bases stayed unmatched. The CDR3 nucleotides are TGTGCCAGCAGTTCCGGACTAGCGGTCTACGAGCAGTACTTC. This gives the protein CASSSGLAVYEQYF.

The chain couples TRBV7-8 to TRBJ1-5; no clear D. The CDR3 is made up of 17 amino acids. Trimming took off 4 bases at V and 7 bases at J, with 23 bases between the two ends. The germline V gene has CDR1 SGHVS and CDR2 FQNEAQ. In nucleotides, the CDR3 is TGTGCCAGCAGCTCCGATTATAGCAGGATTAGGGTGCAGCCCCAGCATTTT. It encodes CASSSDYSRIRVQPQHF.

The chain couples TRBV14 to TRBJ2-6; possible D gene TRBD1, 6 bases. The V gene lost 4 bases and the J gene lost 0 bases, with 13 bases spanning the gap. This CDR3 has 17 amino acids. The germline gives CDR1 SGHDN, CDR2 FVKESK. The CDR3 reads CASSRGRRHSGANVLTF. The DNA for the CDR3 is TGTGCCAGCAGCCGGGGGCGGAGACACTCTGGGGCCAACGTCCTGACTTTC. The variable domain in full, completed from reference TRBV14 and TRBJ2-6, reads EAGVTQFPSHSVIEKGQTVTLRCDPISGHDNLYWYRRVMGKEIKFLLHFVKESKQDESGMPNNRFLAERTGGTYSTLKVQPAELEDSGVYFCASSRGRRHSGANVLTFGAGSRLTVL.

The chain has TRBV27 and TRBJ1-5; the D gene is possibly TRBD1 (6 bases). V shed 7 bases and J shed 4 bases, with 11 bases lying between them. The CDR3 is 13 amino acids. Germline V gene lookup returns CDR1 MNHEY and CDR2 SMNVEV (reference sequence). Written as DNA, the CDR3 is TGTGCCAGCAAAAGGGGGGGTAATCAGCCCCAGCATTTT. Its translation is CASKRGGNQPQHF.

The rearrangement joins TRBV18 to TRBJ2-7; 11 nucleotides match TRBD1. This CDR3 spans 16 amino acids. V gave up 2 bases and J gave up 3 bases; unmatched junction bases: 6. Germline loops: CDR1 KGHSH, CDR2 LQKENI. The CDR3, as DNA: TGTGCCAGCTCACCAGGACAGGGGGCGACGGGCTACGAGCAGTACTTC. This encodes CASSPGQGATGYEQYF.

This chain links TRBV2 with TRBJ1-3; no definite D call. The CDR3 runs to 12 residues. Germline values: CDR1 SNHLY, CDR2 FYNNEI. V lost 4 bases and J lost 8, with 9 bases in between. CDR3: CASSGFGDTIYF. CDR3 nucleotides: TGTGCCAGCAGTGGTTTCGGGGACACCATATATTTT.

Points on this clone: This sample includes further DNA sequences coding for the same CDR3. This chain joins TRBV28 and TRBJ2-2; D could derive from TRBD1 or TRBD2 (6 bases each). Germline V lookup: CDR1 MDHEN, CDR2 SYDVKM. V was cut by 4 bases and J by 6 bases, with 9 bases left in between. The CDR3 covers 13 residues. The CDR3 region has the DNA TGTGCCAGCAGTTCTGGGGGGCCCGGGGAGCTGTTTTTT. The encoded protein is CASSSGGPGELFF.

This sequence joins TRBV18 and TRBJ2-1, with 13 bases matching TRBD2. V trimming: 2 bases; J trimming: 0 bases; junction bases outside the gene matches: 7. The germline V gene encodes CDR1 KGHSH and CDR2 LQKENI. The length of the CDR3 is 19 residues. The CDR3 sequence is CASSPRTSGRVISYNEQFF. In nucleotides, the CDR3 is TGTGCCAGCTCACCAAGGACTAGCGGGAGAGTTATCTCCTACAATGAGCAGTTCTTC. Using reference TRBV18 and TRBJ2-1 for the parts outside the CDR3, the full variable domain is NAGVMQNPRHLVRRRGQEARLRCSPMKGHSHVYWYRQLPEEGLKFMVYLQKENIIDESGMPKERFSAEFPKEGPSILRIQQVVRGDSAAYFCASSPRTSGRVISYNEQFFGPGTRLTVL.

The rearrangement uses TRBV27 and TRBJ1-1; D gene uncertain. Germline CDR1 and CDR2: MNHEY and SMNVEV (reference sequence). CDR3 length: 14 residues. V lost 1 base and J lost 1, with 7 bases in between. The DNA for the CDR3 is TGTGCCAGCAGTTTATTTGTGGGGAACACTGAAGCTTTCTTT. It is translated as CASSLFVGNTEAFF.

V and J are TRBV7-2 and TRBJ2-7, with no clear D. The germline CDR1 and CDR2 sequences are SGHTA and FQGNSA. The CDR3 spans 16 residues. Trimming took 5 bases from V and 5 from J, leaving 22 bases between them. CDR3 coding DNA: TGTGCCAGCAGCCTCGGGCCGAACCCCGGCCTGGACGAGCAGTACTTC. The encoded protein is CASSLGPNPGLDEQYF.

Details on this clone: The sample has other DNA sequences that encode this CDR3 too. The chain links TRBV7-9 to TRBJ2-7; 11 nucleotides align to TRBD2. Trimming cost V 0 bases and J 4 bases; bases outside gene matches: 2. CDR3 length: 15 amino acids. In germline, CDR1 is SEHNR, CDR2 FQNEAQ (reference sequence). For the CDR3, the DNA is TGTGCCAGCAGCTTAGCGCTAGCGGGAGGTTACGAGCAGTACTTC. Its translation is CASSLALAGGYEQYF.

The rearrangement uses TRBV10-3 and TRBJ2-1; no reliable D call. Trimming removed 3 bases from V and 2 bases from J, with 14 bases in between. The CDR3 is made up of 16 amino acids. CDR1 is ENHRY, CDR2 SYGVKD, per germline. This CDR3 reads CAISEPGRQTYNEQFF. The CDR3 bases are TGTGCCATCAGTGAACCGGGCAGGCAGACCTACAATGAGCAGTTCTTC.

The chain carries TRBV5-1 and TRBJ2-5; D remains ambiguous. The length of the CDR3 is 13 residues. Germline V gives CDR1 SGHRS, CDR2 YFSETQ. V lost 4 bases and J 4 bases, leaving 11 bases between the germline ends. The CDR3 is CASSAPPTETQYF. CDR3 coding DNA: TGCGCCAGCAGCGCCCCCCCCACAGAGACCCAGTACTTC.

V is TRBV5-6 and J is TRBJ1-2; D is unresolved. CDR3 length: 13 amino acids. Germline V lookup: CDR1 SGHDT, CDR2 YYEEEE. V was pared by 2 bases and J by 3 bases, with 8 bases between. The CDR3 DNA reads as TGTGCCAGCAGCTTATCCCCTGACTATGGCTACACCTTC. Protein sequence: CASSLSPDYGYTF.

The chain recombines TRBV5-1 with TRBJ2-7; D tentatively fits TRBD1 or TRBD2 (5 bases each). Germline loops: CDR1 SGHRS, CDR2 YFSETQ. The CDR3 loop spans 15 amino acids. V was cut by 0 bases and J by 4 bases, with 14 bases left in between. CDR3 bases: TGCGCCAGCAGCTTGGGTGGGGGATATGAGTACGAGCAGTACTTC. Its translation: CASSLGGGYEYEQYF.

The chain is built from TRBV27 and TRBJ2-1, with 7 bases lining up with TRBD2. Per the germline V gene, CDR1 is MNHEY and CDR2 is SMNVEV (reference sequence). With 2 bases clipped from V and 6 bases from J, the junction kept 4 bases outside the gene matches. The CDR3 length is 14 residues. The CDR3 loop reads CASSLGGRSNEQFF. The CDR3 nucleotides are TGTGCCAGCAGTTTAGGCGGGAGATCCAATGAGCAGTTCTTC.

The chain links TRBV11-2 to TRBJ2-2; D gene ambiguous. The CDR3 runs 15 residues. Germline V CDR1 and CDR2: SGHAT, FQNNGV. V was pared by 1 base and J by 1 base, with 7 bases between. The CDR3 is CASSLVRKNTGELFF. The CDR3 bases are TGTGCCAGCAGCTTAGTACGGAAGAACACCGGGGAGCTGTTTTTT.

This clone was recorded once. The rearrangement joins TRBV27 to TRBJ2-7; D unclear. Germline assignment: CDR1 MNHEY and CDR2 SMNVEV (reference sequence). Trimming cost V 3 bases and J 2 bases, with 14 bases left between them. The CDR3 is made up of 15 amino acids. The CDR3 loop reads CASSLVTQDTYEQYF. Written as DNA, the CDR3 is TGTGCCAGCAGTTTGGTCACCCAAGACACCTACGAGCAGTACTTC.

This clone was recorded only once. V is TRBV9 and J is TRBJ1-4, with 8 bases lining up with TRBD1. V gave up 4 bases and J gave up 5 bases; unmatched junction bases: 7. The CDR3 contains 15 residues. CDR1 and CDR2 (germline): SGDLS, YYNGEE. CDR3 amino acids: CASSPRTGMNEKLFF. The DNA for the CDR3 is TGTGCCAGCAGCCCCAGGACAGGGATGAATGAAAAACTGTTTTTT.

In regard to this clone: Other nucleotide sequences in the sample specify the same CDR3. CDR3 coding DNA: TGCGCCAGCAGCTCCGGACTAGCGGGAGGAGAGACCCAGTACTTC. This translates into CASSSGLAGGETQYF. The chain joins TRBV5-1 to TRBJ2-5, with 14 nucleotides matching TRBD2. The germline CDR1 and CDR2 sequences are SGHRS and YFSETQ. The CDR3 is made up of 15 amino acids. V shed 3 bases, J shed 4 bases, and the junction held 2 bases outside the gene matches.

This clone appeared once. Different DNA sequences within this sample yield the same CDR3. The rearrangement joins TRBV19 to TRBJ2-7, with 7 bases lining up with TRBD1. CDR3 length: 13 amino acids. Germline values: CDR1 LNHDA, CDR2 SQIVND (reference sequence). V was pared by 5 bases and J by 1 base, with 2 bases of the junction left unmatched. The CDR3 spells CASSRDSSYEQYF. DNA for the CDR3: TGTGCCAGTAGTCGGGACAGTTCCTACGAGCAGTACTTC.

The V gene is TRBV5-1, the J gene TRBJ2-3; D is ambiguous. The CDR3 is 15 residues long. V was shortened by 0 bases and J by 3 bases, with 11 bases between the two germline ends. CDR1 SGHRS and CDR2 YFSETQ come from the germline V gene. DNA of the CDR3: TGCGCCAGCAGCTTGGTTCGGCGGAATACAGATACGCAGTATTTT. Amino acids: CASSLVRRNTDTQYF.

This chain joins TRBV7-2 and TRBJ2-5; 7 bases map to TRBD2. Trimming at V came to 4 bases and at J to 5 bases, leaving 7 bases not matched to a gene. The germline V gene encodes CDR1 SGHTA and CDR2 FQGNSA. The CDR3 spans 14 residues. CDR3: CASSSQAGLETQYF. In DNA, the CDR3 is TGTGCCAGCAGCTCCCAAGCGGGATTGGAGACCCAGTACTTC.

The V call is TRBV28, the J call TRBJ2-7; D ambiguous. CDR1 and CDR2 from the germline V gene are MDHEN and SYDVKM. Trimming pared 6 bases from V and 6 bases from J, leaving 21 bases between. There are 15 residues in the CDR3. The CDR3 region is CASSSRLRPHLEQYF. The CDR3 coding sequence is TGTGCCAGCAGCAGTAGATTGAGACCACATCTCGAGCAGTACTTC.

The rearrangement uses TRBV18 and TRBJ2-7; 8 nucleotides align to TRBD2. V shed 6 bases, J shed 0 bases, and the junction held 10 bases outside the gene matches. The CDR3 totals 16 residues. In germline, CDR1 is KGHSH, CDR2 LQKENI. CDR3 DNA sequence: TGTGCCAGCTCGCAGAATCTAGCGGGCGTCTCCTACGAGCAGTACTTC. The encoded protein is CASSQNLAGVSYEQYF.

The V call is TRBV6-5, the J call TRBJ2-7, with 8 positions matching TRBD2. J lost 3 bases, V lost 5 bases, and 9 bases had no gene match. This CDR3 has 15 residues. Germline loops: CDR1 MNHEY, CDR2 SVGAGI. The CDR3 nucleotides read TGTGCCAGCAGTAGGCTAGCGGGCACTTTCTACGAGCAGTACTTC. It encodes CASSRLAGTFYEQYF.